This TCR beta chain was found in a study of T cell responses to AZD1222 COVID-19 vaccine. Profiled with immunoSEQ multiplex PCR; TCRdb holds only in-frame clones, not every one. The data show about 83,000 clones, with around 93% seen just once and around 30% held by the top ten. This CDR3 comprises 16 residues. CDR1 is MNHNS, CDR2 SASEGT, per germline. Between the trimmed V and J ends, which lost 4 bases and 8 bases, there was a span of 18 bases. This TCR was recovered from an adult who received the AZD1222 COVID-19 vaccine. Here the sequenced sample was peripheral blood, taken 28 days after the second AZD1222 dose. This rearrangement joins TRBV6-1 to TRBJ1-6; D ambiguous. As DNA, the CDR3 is TGTGCCAGCAGTGCTAGACGGCCCTCGAGCGATTCACCCCTCCACTTT. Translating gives CASSARRPSSDSPLHF.